The entry below describes one T cell receptor beta chain. These data are taken from a study of T cell changes during pregnancy in multiple sclerosis. Libraries were prepared by immunoSEQ multiplex PCR; TCRdb keeps only in-frame clonotypes and omits some of them. The table lists about 48,000 clones, 88% of them singletons, with around 1.2% in the top ten. Germline assignment: CDR1 SGHKS and CDR2 YYEKEE (reference sequence). Trimming took 0 bases from V and 7 from J, leaving 13 bases between them. CDR3 length equals 15 residues. J is TRBJ2-2 and V is TRBV5-5; TRBD2 is a possible D gene (5 bases). The clonotype comes from a female donor with multiple sclerosis, enrolled in a pregnancy study. The specimen was CD4+ T cells from peripheral blood mononuclear cells, collected in the second trimester of pregnancy. In nucleotides, the CDR3 is TGTGCCAGCAGCTTGGGAGGGTTGTTGCACGGGGAGCTGTTTTTT. This gives the protein CASSLGGLLHGELFF.